The sample holds many counts of the clone carrying this T cell receptor beta chain. Stable disease denoted Graves' hyperthyroidism without ophthalmopathy progression within 18 months. The study based diagnoses on clinical symptoms, serum thyroxine and TRAb, thyroid ultrasound and orbital computed tomography. Isolation of PBMCs was performed on 8 to 10 ml fresh peripheral blood. This sample is part of a study of T cells in Graves' hyperthyroidism and ophthalmopathy. Germline trimming cut 2 bases from V and 13 bases from J; bases unmatched to any gene: 8. CDR3 size: 13 residues. Germline V lookup: CDR1 LGHDT, CDR2 YNNKEL (reference sequence). Regions amplified from RNA transcripts were the TCR beta CDR3 regions. Researchers ran a first-round RT-PCR on the TCR CDR3 using the HTBI primer set. From the multiplex PCR reads, TCRdb called clonotypes with MiXCR, one entry per CDR3 protein. The table shows around 210,000 distinct CDR3 sequences, with about 15% occurring only once.

The chain combines TRBV3-1 with TRBJ1-5; 7 bases are a match to TRBD1. The sample comprised blood. The clonotype comes from a woman aged 45 to 65 with Graves' hyperthyroidism. The CDR3 loop is CASSQNKVGQQHF. CDR3 DNA sequence: TGTGCCAGCAGCCAAAATAAAGTGGGACAGCAGCATTTT.